This TCR beta chain derives from a study of blood T cell repertoires in COVID-19. The V and J ends lost 2 bases and 11 bases, in that order; junction bases with no gene match: 13. The germline V gene encodes CDR1 GTSNPN and CDR2 SVGIG (reference sequence). This CDR3 spans 14 amino acids. TCRdb keeps only in-frame clones here, not all; method: immunoSEQ multiplex PCR. The table shows over 250,000 clones, with 90% occurring only once. The chain couples TRBV30 to TRBJ1-1; 8 positions agree with TRBD1. The sequence came from a woman in her forties or fifties with COVID-19, enrolled during active disease. The specimen sequenced was peripheral blood. The CDR3 region is CAWSPSPGGARAFF. The CDR3 DNA reads TGTGCCTGGAGTCCATCCCCAGGGGGCGCGAGGGCTTTCTTT.